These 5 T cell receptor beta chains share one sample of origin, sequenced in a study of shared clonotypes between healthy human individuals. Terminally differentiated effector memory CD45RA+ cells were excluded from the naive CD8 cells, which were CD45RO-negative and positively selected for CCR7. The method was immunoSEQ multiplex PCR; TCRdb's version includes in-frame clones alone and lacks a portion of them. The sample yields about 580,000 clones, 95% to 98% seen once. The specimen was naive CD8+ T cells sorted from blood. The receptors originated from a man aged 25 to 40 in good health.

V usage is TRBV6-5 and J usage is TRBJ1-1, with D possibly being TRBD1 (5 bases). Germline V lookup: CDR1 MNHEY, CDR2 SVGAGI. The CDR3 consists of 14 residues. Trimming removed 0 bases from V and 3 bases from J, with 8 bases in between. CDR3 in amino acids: CASSYSGPDTEAFF. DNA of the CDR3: TGTGCCAGCAGTTACTCGGGGCCAGACACTGAAGCTTTCTTT.

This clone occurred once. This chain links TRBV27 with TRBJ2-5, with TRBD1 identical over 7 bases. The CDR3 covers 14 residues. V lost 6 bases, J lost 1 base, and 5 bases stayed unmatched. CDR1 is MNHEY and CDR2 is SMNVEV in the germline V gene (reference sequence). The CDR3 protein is CASSPEGAQETQYF. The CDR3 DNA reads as TGTGCCAGCAGCCCCGAGGGGGCCCAAGAGACCCAGTACTTC.

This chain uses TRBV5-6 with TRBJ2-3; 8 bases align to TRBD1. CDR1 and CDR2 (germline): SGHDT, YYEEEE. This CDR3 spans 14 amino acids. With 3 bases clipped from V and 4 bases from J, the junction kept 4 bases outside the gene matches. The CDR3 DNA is TGTGCCAGCAGCTCAGGACAGGGATCAGATACGCAGTATTTT. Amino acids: CASSSGQGSDTQYF.

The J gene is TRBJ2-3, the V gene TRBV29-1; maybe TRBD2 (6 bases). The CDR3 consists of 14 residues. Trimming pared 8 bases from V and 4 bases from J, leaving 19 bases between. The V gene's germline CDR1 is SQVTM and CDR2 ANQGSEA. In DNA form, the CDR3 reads TGCAGCTCTCCGGGAGAACGCCGGGCAGATACGCAGTATTTT. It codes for CSSPGERRADTQYF.

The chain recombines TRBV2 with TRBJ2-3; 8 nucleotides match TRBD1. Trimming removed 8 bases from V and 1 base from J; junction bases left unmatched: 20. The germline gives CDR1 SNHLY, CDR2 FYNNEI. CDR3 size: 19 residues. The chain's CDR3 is CASGNGHDRGRGGTDTQYF. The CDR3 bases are TGTGCCAGCGGAAACGGGCACGACAGGGGACGGGGCGGCACAGATACGCAGTATTTT.